This TCR beta chain derives from a study of tumor-infiltrating lymphocytes in primary liver carcinoma. Study-level points and caveats: Each sample was bulk and unsorted; consequently, CD4+ and CD8+ repertoires were not compared. Pairs of tumor regions overlapped more than tumor-adjacent and tumor-blood pairs did.

Germline V lookup: CDR1 MNHNS, CDR2 SASEGT. Unmatched junction bases numbered 7, after V lost 6 bases and J lost 2 bases. CDR3 length: 15 amino acids. With a constant-region primer, TCR beta cDNA was made from approximately 520 ng of total RNA. TCR beta libraries came from three nested multiplex PCR rounds using slightly modified ARM-PCR. Rounds one and two of PCR, each of roughly 11 cycles, were primed with TRBV1-TRBV30 forward primers and a C-beta reverse primer. TCRdb analysed the multiplex PCR reads with MiXCR anew, one entry per CDR3 protein. The sample records about 310,000 distinct CDR3 sequences, more than 55% being singletons. Germline DNA was also extracted, and blood RNA was taken from unsorted whole blood. This clonotype occurred once. Its matching antigen is unknown. Possible read error: a much larger clone is one base away.

V is TRBV6-1 and J is TRBJ1-5, with TRBD1 matching over 7 bases. This clonotype originated in a man aged 35 to 55 with primary liver carcinoma and hepatitis B virus infection. The specimen sequenced was peripheral blood. CDR3 residues: CASRPADRGNQPQHF. Written as DNA, the CDR3 is TGTGCCAGCAGACCCGCCGACAGGGGCAATCAGCCCCAGCATTTT.